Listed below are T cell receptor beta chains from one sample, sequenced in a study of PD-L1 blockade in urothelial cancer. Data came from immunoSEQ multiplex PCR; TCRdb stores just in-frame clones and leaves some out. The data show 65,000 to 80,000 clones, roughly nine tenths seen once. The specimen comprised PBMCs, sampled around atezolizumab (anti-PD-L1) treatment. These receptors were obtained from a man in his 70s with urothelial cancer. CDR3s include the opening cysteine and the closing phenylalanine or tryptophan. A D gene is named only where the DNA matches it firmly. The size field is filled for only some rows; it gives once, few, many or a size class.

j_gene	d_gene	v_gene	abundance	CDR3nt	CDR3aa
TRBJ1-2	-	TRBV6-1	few	TGTGCCAGCAGTGAAGCGCTCGGGGGGAGGAGGGATGGCTACACCTTC	CASSEALGGRRDGYTF
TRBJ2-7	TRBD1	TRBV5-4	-	TGTGCCAGCAGCCGTAGACAGGGGGACTACGAGCAGTACTTC	CASSRRQGDYEQYF
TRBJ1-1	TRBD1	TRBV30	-	TGTGCCTGGAGTCAGGGGGCCTTAGGGACTGAAGCTTTCTTT	CAWSQGALGTEAFF
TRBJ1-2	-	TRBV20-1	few	TGCAGTGCTAGAGGTTTCGGGGGCTACACCTTC	CSARGFGGYTF
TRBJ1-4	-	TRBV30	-	TGTGCCTGGAGTACCGGACAATCCGCTAATGAAAAACTGTTTTTT	CAWSTGQSANEKLFF
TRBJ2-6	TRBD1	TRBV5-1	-	TGCGCCAGCAGCTTGGCCGGACAGGGGGCGGTAGGGGCCAACGTCCTGACTTTC	CASSLAGQGAVGANVLTF
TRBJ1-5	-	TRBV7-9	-	TGTGCCAGCAGCTTAGGACAGGCCGATCAGCCCCAGCATTTT	CASSLGQADQPQHF
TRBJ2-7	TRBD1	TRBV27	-	TGTGCCAGCAGTTTAGGGGGACAGGCTTACGAGCAGTACTTC	CASSLGGQAYEQYF
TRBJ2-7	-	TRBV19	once	TGTGCCAGTAGCCCTTCCGCCGGCTACGAGCAGTACTTC	CASSPSAGYEQYF
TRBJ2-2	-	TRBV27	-	TGTGCCAGCAGTTTCTCTCCAGCCAGGGTCACCGGGGAGCTGTTTTTT	CASSFSPARVTGELFF
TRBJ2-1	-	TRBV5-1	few	TGCGCCAGCAGCTACCTAACAGTTAATGAGCAGTTCTTC	CASSYLTVNEQFF
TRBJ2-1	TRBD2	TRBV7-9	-	TGTGCCAGCAGCCATAGAGCGGCGGGAGGGCCAAATGAGCAGTTCTTC	CASSHRAAGGPNEQFF
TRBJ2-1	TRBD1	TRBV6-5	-	TGTGCCAGCAAAGACAGGGTCGGCTCCTACAATGAGCAGTTCTTC	CASKDRVGSYNEQFF
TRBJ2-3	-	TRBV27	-	TGTGCCAGCAGTTTGGACAGTTACACAGATACGCAGTATTTT	CASSLDSYTDTQYF
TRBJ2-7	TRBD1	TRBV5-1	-	TGCGCCAGCAGCTCTACAGGGGGGTTGGACGAGCAGTACTTC	CASSSTGGLDEQYF
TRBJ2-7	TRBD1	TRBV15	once	TGTGCCACCAGCAGAGGGACAGGGATTCGCGAGCAGTACTTC	CATSRGTGIREQYF
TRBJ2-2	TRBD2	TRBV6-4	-	TGTGCCAGCAGCCCGGGACTAGCGGGCACCGGGGAGCTGTTTTTT	CASSPGLAGTGELFF